Presented here are 20 T cell receptor beta chains from one specimen sequenced in a study of OX40 agonist ivuxolimab in advanced cancers. Some clones are missing from TCRdb's copy, which holds only in-frame ones; the method was immunoSEQ multiplex PCR. The table shows around 80,000 clones, with 86% occurring only once. The specimen was CD4+ or CD8+ T cells sorted from blood, collected in a trial of the OX40 agonist ivuxolimab. These receptors came from an adult with an advanced solid tumor such as melanoma, head and neck, liver or kidney cancer.

By share, this clone counts as medium-sized. The V gene is TRBV11-2, the J gene TRBJ2-5; 10 bases line up with TRBD2. Germline V lookup: CDR1 SGHAT, CDR2 FQNNGV. This CDR3 contains 15 residues. V lost 5 bases and J lost 4; bases outside the gene matches: 7. In DNA form, the CDR3 reads TGTGCCAGCAGCCGGAGCGGGGGGGATCTAGAGACCCAGTACTTC. Translated: CASSRSGGDLETQYF.

This chain uses TRBV2 with TRBJ1-2, with TRBD1 matching over 9 bases. The CDR3 contains 14 residues. CDR1 and CDR2 from the germline V gene are SNHLY and FYNNEI. Trimming at V came to 6 bases and at J to 2 bases, leaving 4 bases not matched to a gene. The CDR3 spells CASRGTGGNYGYTF. As DNA, the CDR3 is TGTGCCAGCAGGGGTACAGGGGGCAACTATGGCTACACCTTC.

The rearrangement joins TRBV28 to TRBJ2-7; 10 nucleotides agree with TRBD2. CDR1 is MDHEN and CDR2 is SYDVKM in the germline V gene. V trimming: 4 bases; J trimming: 5 bases; junction bases outside the gene matches: 11. CDR3 length: 16 amino acids. DNA for the CDR3: TGTGCCAGCAGTTCCCCCTCAAGCGGGAGGGCCAACGAGCAGTACTTC. Residues: CASSSPSSGRANEQYF.

The chain couples TRBV25-1 to TRBJ1-4, with TRBD1 identical over 11 bases. Germline V gene lookup returns CDR1 MGHDK and CDR2 SYGVNS. After removal of 4 bases from V and 7 bases from J, the junction contained 8 bases not matched to a gene. This CDR3 comprises 16 residues. The CDR3 DNA follows: TGTGCCAGCAGTGGCCGGGACAGGGGGTTTGTTGAAAAACTGTTTTTT. Protein sequence: CASSGRDRGFVEKLFF.

This rearrangement joins TRBV7-7 to TRBJ2-3, with a possible D match to TRBD2 (5 bases). Germline loops: CDR1 SSHAT, CDR2 FNYEAQ (reference sequence). The V end was cut by 5 bases, the J end by 0 bases, with 12 bases between. This CDR3 contains 15 residues. The CDR3 DNA reads as TGTGCCAGCAGCCGGGGAGTGGGGAGCACAGATACGCAGTATTTT. Protein sequence: CASSRGVGSTDTQYF.

The chain is built from TRBV10-1 and TRBJ1-1; 8 bases are shared with TRBD1. CDR1 WNHNN and CDR2 SYGVQD come from the germline V gene (reference sequence). The CDR3 has 13 amino acids. The V segment lost 5 bases and the J segment 5 bases; nucleotides outside the gene matches: 4. CDR3 protein: CASSPRQGTEAFF. In DNA, the CDR3 is TGCGCCAGCAGTCCCAGACAGGGGACTGAAGCTTTCTTT.

The V call is TRBV19, the J call TRBJ2-1, with TRBD2 as a possible D gene (5 bases). This CDR3 contains 15 residues. Germline V gene data show CDR1 as LNHDA and CDR2 as SQIVND (reference sequence). Between the trimmed V and J ends, which lost 2 bases and 5 bases, there was a span of 13 bases. DNA for the CDR3: TGTGCCAGTAGTATAAGAGGAGGAGGAAACAATGAGCAGTTCTTC. Protein product: CASSIRGGGNNEQFF.

This rearrangement joins TRBV5-1 to TRBJ2-5; D ambiguous. The V gene's germline CDR1 is SGHRS and CDR2 YFSETQ. CDR3 length equals 12 residues. Between the trimmed V and J ends, which lost 4 bases and 0 bases, there was a span of 4 bases. CDR3 protein: CASSVDQETQYF. The CDR3 nucleotides read TGCGCCAGCAGCGTGGACCAAGAGACCCAGTACTTC.

In its sample, this clone was seen once. V is TRBV6-5 and J is TRBJ1-1, with D possibly being TRBD1 (6 bases). V was shortened by 5 bases and J by 5 bases, with 15 bases between the two germline ends. CDR3 length: 14 residues. Germline-derived CDR1 and CDR2 are MNHEY and SVGAGI. The CDR3 DNA sequence: TGTGCCAGCAGTCCAAACAGGGTAGGGACTGAAGCTTTCTTT. Translated: CASSPNRVGTEAFF.

This chain uses TRBV6-1 with TRBJ2-7; D unresolved. V lost 0 bases and J lost 5, with 14 bases in between. Per the germline V gene, CDR1 is MNHNS and CDR2 is SASEGT. CDR3 length: 15 amino acids. CDR3 loop: CASSEALGRLHEQYF. The DNA for the CDR3 is TGTGCCAGCAGTGAAGCGTTGGGTCGTCTCCACGAGCAGTACTTC.

CDR3 residues: CASQNSGGGHTQYF. The CDR3 bases are TGTGCCAGCCAGAATTCCGGGGGGGGGCATACGCAGTATTTT. The gene calls are TRBV6-6 and TRBJ2-3; TRBD2 agrees at 8 bases. Germline CDR1 and CDR2: MNHNY and SVGAGI (reference sequence). This CDR3 has 14 amino acids. Trimming removed 8 bases from V and 7 bases from J; junction bases left unmatched: 11.

The rearrangement links TRBV7-3 to TRBJ1-1, with D perhaps matching TRBD1 (5 bases). V was clipped by 1 base and J by 0 bases, with 9 bases between them. CDR3 length: 15 residues. Germline V gene lookup returns CDR1 SGHTA and CDR2 FQGTGA. CDR3 in amino acids: CASSLMPDMNTEAFF. The CDR3 nucleotides are TGTGCCAGCAGCTTAATGCCGGACATGAACACTGAAGCTTTCTTT.

J is TRBJ2-7 and V is TRBV5-4, with a possible D match to TRBD1 (6 bases). CDR1 and CDR2 from the germline V gene are SGHNT and YYREEE (reference sequence). The CDR3 is made up of 14 amino acids. Trimming took off 3 bases at V and 3 bases at J, with 13 bases between the two ends. The CDR3 loop reads CASSSRTESYEQYF. CDR3 coding DNA: TGTGCCAGCAGCTCCCGGACAGAGAGCTACGAGCAGTACTTC. Full variable domain (missing parts from reference TRBV5-4 and TRBJ2-7): ETGVTQSPTHLIKTRGQQVTLRCSSQSGHNTVSWYQQALGQGPQFIFQYYREEENGRGNFPPRFSGLQFPNYSSELNVNALELDDSALYLCASSSRTESYEQYFGPGTRLTVT.

This rearrangement joins TRBV15 to TRBJ2-1; TRBD1 agrees at 7 bases. The CDR3 contains 17 residues. From germline, CDR1 is LNHNV and CDR2 YYDKDF (reference sequence). Trimming removed 0 bases from V and 3 bases from J; junction bases left unmatched: 8. In nucleotides, the CDR3 is TGTGCCACCAGCAGAGATGATACAGGGGTCTACTACAATGAGCAGTTCTTC. This encodes CATSRDDTGVYYNEQFF.

This clone was seen only once. V is TRBV2 and J is TRBJ2-1; 8 nucleotides align to TRBD2. V gave up 6 bases and J gave up 4 bases; unmatched junction bases: 8. From germline, CDR1 is SNHLY and CDR2 FYNNEI. The CDR3 loop spans 15 amino acids. The CDR3 here is CASRLAGSTYNEQFF. CDR3 nucleotide sequence: TGTGCCAGCAGATTAGCGGGGTCCACTTACAATGAGCAGTTCTTC.

This chain joins TRBV5-1 and TRBJ2-1; the D gene is possibly TRBD2 (5 bases). V was cut by 4 bases and J by 2 bases, with 13 bases left in between. Germline-derived CDR1 and CDR2 are SGHRS and YFSETQ. The CDR3 sequence is 15 residues long. DNA of the CDR3: TGCGCCAGCAGCAATTCCGGGGAACCCTACAATGAGCAGTTCTTC. It is translated as CASSNSGEPYNEQFF.

This chain joins TRBV7-2 and TRBJ2-5; D is undetermined. CDR1 and CDR2 from the germline V gene are SGHTA and FQGNSA. The germline V and J ends were trimmed by 4 bases and 5 bases, with 11 bases remaining between them. The CDR3 is made up of 13 amino acids. The CDR3 DNA follows: TGTGCCAGCAGCTACATAACTTCGGAGACCCAGTACTTC. Protein sequence: CASSYITSETQYF. Based on the CDR3 plus reference TRBV7-2 and TRBJ2-5, the full variable domain is GAGVSQSPSNKVTEKGKDVELRCDPISGHTALYWYRQSLGQGLEFLIYFQGNSAPDKSGLPSDRFSAERTGGSVSTLTIQRTQQEDSAVYLCASSYITSETQYFGPGTRLLVL.

V gene TRBV4-2 combines with J gene TRBJ1-2, with 7 bases identical to TRBD1. CDR1 is LGHNA and CDR2 is YNFKEQ in the germline V gene. The CDR3 spans 15 residues. The V and J ends lost 1 base and 1 base, in that order; junction bases with no gene match: 3. CDR3 nucleotides: TGTGCCAGCAGCCAAGGAGGGGGCAGTAACTATGGCTACACCTTC. Its translation is CASSQGGGSNYGYTF.

The chain couples TRBV6-5 to TRBJ2-7; D is unresolved. This CDR3 has 15 amino acids. From germline, CDR1 is MNHEY and CDR2 SVGAGI. V lost 0 bases to trimming and J lost 2 bases, with 11 bases between them. DNA of the CDR3: TGTGCCAGCAGTTACTCGGTGCCAACCACCTACGAGCAGTACTTC. The encoded protein is CASSYSVPTTYEQYF.

The rearrangement uses TRBV5-1 and TRBJ2-7; D is unresolved. Trimming cost V 2 bases and J 1 base, with 7 bases left between them. Germline-derived CDR1 and CDR2 are SGHRS and YFSETQ. The CDR3 length is 13 residues. The CDR3, as DNA: TGCGCCAGCAGCTTCCCTCAGTCCTACGAGCAGTACTTC. Protein sequence: CASSFPQSYEQYF.